This entry concerns a single T cell receptor beta chain. In Seattle, patients joined the study during active infection and were tracked longitudinally. This sample is drawn from a study of blood T cell repertoires in COVID-19. Study overall: From the United States, Italy and Spain came samples of acute and convalescent COVID-19. PBMCs, B-cell-depleted T cells, or T cells provided the cDNA or gDNA that made up the material.

Original processing methods: From reference gene primer amplification, estimates of nucleated cell counts were derived. Repertoires were generated with immunoSEQ multiplex PCR, while TCRdb's copy carries only in-frame clones and drops some. The D gene and trimming were derived from the DNA, and the V and J assignments and clone size from that table. The data hold roughly 410,000 clones, with around 87% observed a single time. This TCR derives from a woman aged 55-75 years with COVID-19, enrolled during active disease. Sequences were obtained from peripheral blood.

CDR3 in amino acids: CASSLGQGKAYEQYF. CDR3 bases: TGTGCCAGCAGCCTCGGACAGGGGAAGGCCTACGAGCAGTACTTC. The chain employs TRBV7-2 and TRBJ2-7; 9 positions match TRBD1. This CDR3 has 15 amino acids. Trimming removed 5 bases from V and 2 bases from J; junction bases left unmatched: 7. CDR1 and CDR2 (germline): SGHTA, FQGNSA.